The 17 T cell receptor beta chains reported below all come from one sample, sequenced in a study of regulatory T cells in long-lasting Graves disease. Investigators prepared the TCR beta libraries by applying iRepertoire HTBI primers and Arm-PCR of CDR3 regions. TCRdb analysed the multiplex PCR reads with MiXCR anew, one entry per CDR3 protein. The data contain some 370,000 distinct CDR3 sequences, roughly 20% of them singletons. Time point: persistent/refractory GD, antithyroid drugs over 5 years with positive TRAb. The TCR library was made from RNA that had been extracted from PBMCs in TRIzol. The sequencing here drew on peripheral blood mononuclear cells (PBMCs), taken when the disease was refractory, from a patient treated with antithyroid drugs. These receptors all come from a female donor with Graves disease.

The gene calls are TRBV14 and TRBJ1-6; a weak D match, TRBD1 (6 bases). Trimming shortened V by 2 bases and J by 9 bases, and 17 bases separated the two germline ends. Germline loops: CDR1 SGHDN, CDR2 FVKESK. The CDR3 totals 16 residues. CDR3 nucleotide sequence: TGTGCCAGCAGCCAAAAGGGAGCGGGGGCAGGTTCACCCCTCCACTTT. Its translation: CASSQKGAGAGSPLHF.

This clonotype has a count of ten or more. The V call is TRBV28, the J call TRBJ2-7; no reliable D call. The V gene's germline CDR1 is MDHEN and CDR2 SYDVKM. The CDR3 extends over 11 amino acids. Trimming pared 3 bases from V and 3 bases from J, leaving 3 bases between. For the CDR3, the DNA is TGTGCCAGCAGTTTTAACTACGAGCAGTACTTC. This gives the protein CASSFNYEQYF.

This clonotype was detected ten times or more. This chain links TRBV3-1 with TRBJ1-2, with a tentative D call TRBD1 (5 bases). V was clipped by 0 bases and J by 10 bases, with 9 bases between them. The CDR3 length is 12 residues. CDR1 LGHDT and CDR2 YNNKEL come from the germline V gene (reference sequence). The CDR3 DNA reads TGTGCCAGCAGCCAAGAGTGGGGGATCTACACCTTC. Amino acids: CASSQEWGIYTF.

This clonotype was seen at least ten times. The chain combines TRBV2 with TRBJ2-7, with D uncertain. There are 10 residues in the CDR3. Looked up from germline, CDR1 is SNHLY and CDR2 is FYNNEI. The V gene lost 5 bases and the J gene lost 7 bases, with 6 bases spanning the gap. Here the CDR3 DNA reads TGTGCCAGCAGTAAGCAGGAGCAGTACTTC. Translated: CASSKQEQYF.

The sample holds a few counts of this clonotype. V usage is TRBV15 and J usage is TRBJ1-2, with unresolved D. The CDR3 has 13 residues. Per the germline V gene, CDR1 is LNHNV and CDR2 is YYDKDF (reference sequence). V lost 5 bases and J 8 bases, leaving 15 bases between the germline ends. As DNA, the CDR3 is TGTGCCACCAGCCTTCATGGATTGGGGGGCTACACCTTC. This codes for CATSLHGLGGYTF.

As regards this clonotype: This may be a read error, as it is one base from a much larger clone. The V and J genes are TRBV12-3 or TRBV12-4 and TRBJ2-2, with TRBD2 as a possible D gene (5 bases). The CDR3 spans 13 residues. CDR3 nucleotide sequence: TGTGCCAGCAGTTTGATTCATCCCGGGGAGCTGCTTTTT. This codes for CASSLIHPGELLF.

To note about this clonotype: Given a much more abundant clone one base away, this may be a read error. This chain joins TRBV7-8 and TRBJ1-4, with TRBD1 matching over 8 bases. Germline CDR1 and CDR2: SGHVS and FQNEAQ. CDR3 size: 14 residues. The CDR3 spells CASSGQGNPEKLSF. In DNA form, the CDR3 reads TGTGCCAGCAGCGGACAGGGAAACCCTGAAAAACTGTCTTTT.

This clonotype was seen many times. The chain combines TRBV6-5 with TRBJ1-1; D is unclear. V was trimmed by 0 bases and J by 0 bases, leaving 11 bases between them. The CDR3 sequence is 16 residues long. Germline V gene sequence: CDR1 MNHEY, CDR2 SVGAGI. The CDR3 DNA sequence: TGTGCCAGCAGTTACTCGACGTTCGCCCTGAACACTGAAGCTTTCTTT. Translation gives CASSYSTFALNTEAFF.

This clonotype occurred many times. CDR3 residues: CASSLGRSGWETQYF. In nucleotides, the CDR3 is TGTGCCAGCAGTTTAGGTAGAAGTGGTTGGGAGACCCAGTACTTC. The chain is built from TRBV12-3 or TRBV12-4 and TRBJ2-5; D is ambiguous. CDR3 length: 15 amino acids. V lost 1 base to trimming and J lost 5 bases, with 14 bases between them.

This clonotype was seen ten or more times. CDR3 residues: CASSYLGGNGYTF. The CDR3 coding sequence is TGTGCCAGCAGTTACTTAGGGGGGAACGGCTACACCTTC. The chain joins TRBV6-5 to TRBJ1-2, with D possibly being TRBD1 (6 bases). The CDR3 loop spans 13 amino acids. Trimming removed 1 base from V and 8 bases from J, with 11 bases in between. Looked up from germline, CDR1 is MNHEY and CDR2 is SVGAGI.

This clonotype was found a few times. J is TRBJ1-1 and V is TRBV2, with 7 bases that match TRBD1. The CDR3 extends over 14 amino acids. The germline gives CDR1 SNHLY, CDR2 FYNNEI. Trimming took 6 bases from V and 5 from J; bases not matched to a gene: 9. For the CDR3, the DNA is TGTGCCAGCAGAGCCGGGACAGTTATGACTGAAGCTTTCTTT. Its protein product is CASRAGTVMTEAFF.

This clonotype was counted many times. V usage is TRBV20-1 and J usage is TRBJ2-5, with no clear D. This CDR3 is 13 amino acids long. Germline V CDR1 and CDR2: DFQATT, SNEGSKA (reference sequence). Trimming shortened V by 2 bases and J by 3 bases, and 10 bases separated the two germline ends. This CDR3 reads CSARNSPKETQYF. Written as DNA, the CDR3 is TGCAGTGCTAGAAACAGTCCGAAAGAGACCCAGTACTTC.

This clonotype was counted a few times. The chain links TRBV5-1 to TRBJ1-4, with 9 nucleotides matching TRBD1. Trimming removed 2 bases from V and 3 bases from J; junction bases left unmatched: 5. The V gene's germline CDR1 is SGHRS and CDR2 YFSETQ. This CDR3 region has 16 residues. CDR3 coding DNA: TGCGCCAGCAGCTTTACAGGGGGCTCGGCTAATGAAAAACTGTTTTTT. It codes for CASSFTGGSANEKLFF.

There are a few counts of this clonotype. The rearrangement uses TRBV7-2 and TRBJ2-2; tentative D call: TRBD1 (5 bases). This CDR3 contains 14 residues. With 8 bases removed from V and 6 bases from J, the gap between germline ends came to 16 bases. Germline-derived CDR1 and CDR2 are SGHTA and FQGNSA. The CDR3 coding sequence is TGTGCCAGCCAGGACATCTTCTACGCCGGGGAGCTGTTTTTT. Its translation is CASQDIFYAGELFF. Supplemented by reference TRBV7-2 and TRBJ2-2, the full variable domain reads GAGVSQSPSNKVTEKGKDVELRCDPISGHTALYWYRQSLGQGLEFLIYFQGNSAPDKSGLPSDRFSAERTGGSVSTLTIQRTQQEDSAVYLCASQDIFYAGELFFGEGSRLTVL.

CDR3 DNA sequence: TGTGCCAGCAGTTACTCCGGCGGACCGGGCACTGAAGCTTTCTTT. Encoded protein: CASSYSGGPGTEAFF. This chain links TRBV27 with TRBJ1-1; D is unclear. There are 15 residues in the CDR3. V was clipped by 4 bases and J by 4 bases, with 16 bases between them. Germline V gene data show CDR1 as MNHEY and CDR2 as SMNVEV (reference sequence).

The CDR3 protein is CASSEPAGQGNTEAFF. For the CDR3, the DNA is TGTGCCAGCAGTGAGCCCGCGGGACAGGGGAACACTGAAGCTTTCTTT. V gene TRBV6-1 combines with J gene TRBJ1-1; the match to TRBD1 covers 9 bases. This CDR3 region has 16 residues. Germline values: CDR1 MNHNS, CDR2 SASEGT. J gave up 1 base and V 3 bases, and 6 bases lay outside the gene matches.

This chain links TRBV19 with TRBJ2-1, with 11 bases that match TRBD2. Germline trimming cut 11 bases from V and 7 bases from J; bases unmatched to any gene: 25. CDR1 is LNHDA, CDR2 SQIVND, per germline (reference sequence). The CDR3 is made up of 19 amino acids. CDR3 sequence (DNA): TGTGCCGACCGGCGGGGGCCGTTAGCGGGAGGGCCAGGTAAAAATGAGCAGTTCTTC. Translating gives CADRRGPLAGGPGKNEQFF.